Included here is one TCR beta chain sequence, with context. This sample was included in a study of blood T cell repertoires in COVID-19. Sequencing was performed with immunoSEQ multiplex PCR; in TCRdb, only in-frame clones are kept and a portion is missing. The profile shows 300,000 to 400,000 clones, less than 90% of them singletons. Allocation to cohorts depended on clinical history reported by the participants. Material for sequencing was PBMCs or T cells enriched from blood (not recorded which). This receptor was obtained from a woman in her twenties or thirties who had recovered from COVID-19.

CDR3 amino acids: CASSPNRARYEQYF. CDR3 coding DNA: TGTGCCAGCTCACCAAACAGGGCTCGGTACGAGCAGTACTTC. The J gene is TRBJ2-7, the V gene TRBV18, with D tentatively TRBD1 (6 bases). With 2 bases removed from V and 4 bases from J, the gap between germline ends came to 12 bases. Germline V gene lookup returns CDR1 KGHSH and CDR2 LQKENI. The CDR3 length is 14 residues.